This T cell receptor beta chain was observed in a study of tumor and adjacent non-tumor tissue in lung cancer. Details on this clonotype: Compared with germline, one end of the junction differs, possibly owing to a read error.

RNA was extracted from bulk tissue without any cell sorting. Three rounds of nested PCR, following a modified ARM-PCR protocol, produced the TCRbeta library. TCRdb fed the multiplex PCR reads into MiXCR, producing one record per CDR3 protein. Here the sample spans under 140,000 distinct CDR3 sequences, approximately 80% being singletons. This CDR3 spans 15 amino acids. Germline V gene data show CDR1 as SGHRS and CDR2 as YFSETQ. V usage is TRBV5-1 and J usage is TRBJ2-7; tentatively, D is TRBD1 (6 bases). This TCR was sampled from a man aged 65 to 85 with non-small cell lung cancer. Specimen: lung tumor tissue. For the CDR3, the DNA is TGCCCCAGCAGCTTTAAGACAGGTACTCCTCGCGAGCAGTACTTC. It is translated as CPSSFKTGTPREQYF.